This TCR beta chain was recorded in a study of blood T cell repertoires in COVID-19. Germline CDR1 is SGDLS and CDR2 is YYNGEE. This CDR3 spans 16 amino acids. Trimming at V came to 0 bases and at J to 2 bases, leaving 6 bases not matched to a gene. Profiling relied on immunoSEQ multiplex PCR, and the TCRdb table lists in-frame clones only, not all of them. In the table there are approximately 450,000 clones, about 85% of which are singletons. This clone was seen a few times. Material: PBMCs or T cells enriched from blood (not recorded which). The rearrangement links TRBV9 to TRBJ2-7; TRBD1 matches at 9 bases. The receptor was isolated from a woman aged 18-29 years with acute COVID-19. The CDR3 DNA reads as TGTGCCAGCAGCGTAGACGGGACAGGGTCTACCTACGAGCAGTACTTC. Protein: CASSVDGTGSTYEQYF.